These T cell receptor beta chains were read from a single sample in a study of T cells in Graves' hyperthyroidism and ophthalmopathy. TCRdb ran MiXCR on the multiplex PCR reads and lists one entry per CDR3 protein. The sample comprises more than 350,000 distinct CDR3 sequences, about 14% of which are singletons, and roughly 21% rests with the top ten. Sequenced input: blood. The receptors were sampled from a woman between 25 and 40 years old with Graves' ophthalmopathy. CDR3s include the opening cysteine and the closing phenylalanine or tryptophan. A D gene is named only where the DNA matches it firmly. Some rows have no size entry. The others give once, few or many, or a class for an expanded clone.

clone_size j_call d_call v_call cdr3_nt cdr3_aa
many TRBJ2-1 TRBD1 TRBV2 TGTGCCAGCCTGGCAGGGGGCCGGAATGAGCAGTTCTTC CASLAGGRNEQFF
many TRBJ1-5 TRBD1 TRBV6-1 TGTGCCAGCAGTGAAGCAGGGGGCCTAAATCAGCCCCAGCATTTT CASSEAGGLNQPQHF
many TRBJ1-1 . TRBV12-3/TRBV12-4 TGTGCCAGCAGCCGGACAGTTAGGGCTTTCTTT CASSRTVRAFF
many TRBJ2-7 TRBD2 TRBV27 TGTGCCAGCAGTCCGACTTTAGCGGGGGCTTACGAGCAGTACTTC CASSPTLAGAYEQYF
few TRBJ1-6 TRBD1 TRBV20-1 TGCAGTGCTAGACCCCCAGTACGGACAGGGATCAATTCACCCCTCCACTTT CSARPPVRTGINSPLHF
few TRBJ2-3 . TRBV10-2 TGCGCCAGCAGTGAGTCGGGGGGGGGCCCAGATACGCAGTATTTT CASSESGGGPDTQYF
many TRBJ1-2 . TRBV27 TGTGCCAGCAGCCCCGGGCAGGGTGGCTACACCTTC CASSPGQGGYTF
many TRBJ1-2 . TRBV30 TGTGCCTGGAGGCCACCAGGGTCGTTTGGCTACACCTTC CAWRPPGSFGYTF
. TRBJ2-1 TRBD2 TRBV7-9 TGTGCCGGCAGCTTAGAACGTCCTAGCGGGGGGGCTTTCAGGGAGCAGTTCTTC CAGSLERPSGGAFREQFF
. TRBJ1-5 TRBD1 TRBV6-2/TRBV6-3 TGTGCCAGCGGTCTACGGGACAGGGTGGGTCAGCCCCAGCATTTT CASGLRDRVGQPQHF
many TRBJ2-3 TRBD2 TRBV20-1 TGCAGTGCGCGGACTAGCGGGGGGGCGGCAGATACGCAGTATTTT CSARTSGGAADTQYF
few TRBJ2-5 TRBD1 TRBV20-1 TGCAGTGCTAGAGATTTGGACAGGAGCACGGGGACCCAGTACTTC CSARDLDRSTGTQYF
many TRBJ1-2 TRBD1 TRBV27 TGTGCCAGCAGTTCAAGCCAGGACAGGTACTATGGCTACACCTTC CASSSSQDRYYGYTF
many TRBJ1-1 . TRBV5-5 TGTGCCAGCAGCTTGCTTCTCAGCAACACTGAAGCTTTCTTT CASSLLLSNTEAFF
many TRBJ1-1 . TRBV10-2 TGCGCCAGCGTTGGATCTGATGAGGGGAACACTGAAGCTTTCTTT CASVGSDEGNTEAFF
many TRBJ2-5 . TRBV7-9 TGTGCCAGCACCGTAAATCCCCCCCGGAGCTCCGAGACCCAGTACTTC CASTVNPPRSSETQYF